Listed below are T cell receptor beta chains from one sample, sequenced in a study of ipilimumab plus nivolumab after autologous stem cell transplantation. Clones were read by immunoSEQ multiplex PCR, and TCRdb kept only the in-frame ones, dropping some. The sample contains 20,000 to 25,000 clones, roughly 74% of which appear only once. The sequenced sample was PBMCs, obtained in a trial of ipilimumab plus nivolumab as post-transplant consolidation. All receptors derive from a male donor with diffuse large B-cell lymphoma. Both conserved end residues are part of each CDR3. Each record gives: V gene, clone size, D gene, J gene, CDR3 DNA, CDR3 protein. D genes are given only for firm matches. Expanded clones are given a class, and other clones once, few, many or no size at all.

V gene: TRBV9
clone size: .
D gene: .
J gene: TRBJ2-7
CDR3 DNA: TGTGCCAGCAGCGTAGGAGGGGGGAGGGACGAGCAGTACTTC
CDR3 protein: CASSVGGGRDEQYF

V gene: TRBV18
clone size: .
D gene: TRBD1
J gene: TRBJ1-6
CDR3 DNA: TGTGCCAGCTCACCACAGACAGGGCAGAATTCACCCCTCCACTTT
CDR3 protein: CASSPQTGQNSPLHF

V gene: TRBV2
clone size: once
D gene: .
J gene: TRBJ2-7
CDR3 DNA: TGTGCCAGCAGGGGGACATCCACCTACGAGCAGTACTTC
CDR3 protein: CASRGTSTYEQYF

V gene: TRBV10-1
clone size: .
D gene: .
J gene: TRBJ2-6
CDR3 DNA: TGCGCCAGCACGGGACAACGCGGGGCCAACGTCCTGACTTTC
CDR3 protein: CASTGQRGANVLTF

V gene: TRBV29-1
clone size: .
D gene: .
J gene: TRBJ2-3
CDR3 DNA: TGCAGCGTTGCGGGATCGGGGACAGATACGCAGTATTTT
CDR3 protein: CSVAGSGTDTQYF

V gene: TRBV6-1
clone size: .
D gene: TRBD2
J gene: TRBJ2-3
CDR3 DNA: TGTGCCAGCAATCCTAGACTAGCGGGAGGGGATACGCAGTATTTT
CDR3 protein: CASNPRLAGGDTQYF

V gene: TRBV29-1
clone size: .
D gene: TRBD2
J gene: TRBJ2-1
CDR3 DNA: TGCAGCGTTGGGGGGGGAGGCGTCGGGTCCTACAATGAGCAGTTCTTC
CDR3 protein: CSVGGGGVGSYNEQFF

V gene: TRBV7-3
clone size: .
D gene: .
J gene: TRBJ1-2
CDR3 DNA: TGTGCCAGCAGCTTAACGCCGGGCCACTATGGCTACACCTTC
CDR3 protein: CASSLTPGHYGYTF

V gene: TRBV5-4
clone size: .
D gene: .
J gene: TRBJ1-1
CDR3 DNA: TGTGCCAGCAGCTCCCCGGGACAACCGAACACTGAAGCTTTCTTT
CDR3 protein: CASSSPGQPNTEAFF

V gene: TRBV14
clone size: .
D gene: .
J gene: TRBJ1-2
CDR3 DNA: TGTGCCAGCAGCCAAGAAAGTGCCCGGAGGTATGGCTACACCTTC
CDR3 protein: CASSQESARRYGYTF

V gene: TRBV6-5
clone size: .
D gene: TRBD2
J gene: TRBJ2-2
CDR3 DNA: TGTGCCAGCAGGTACCTAGCGGGGGGCGACACCGGGGAGCTGTTTTTT
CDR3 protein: CASRYLAGGDTGELFF

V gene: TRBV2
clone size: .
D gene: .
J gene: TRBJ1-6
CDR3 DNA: TGTGCCAGCAGTTTATGGGAGGTGAACCGATCACCCCTCCACTTT
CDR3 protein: CASSLWEVNRSPLHF

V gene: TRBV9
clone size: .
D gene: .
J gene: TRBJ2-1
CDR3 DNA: TGTGCCAGCAGCGCCCCCCGTGGGTACAATGAGCAGTTCTTC
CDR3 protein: CASSAPRGYNEQFF

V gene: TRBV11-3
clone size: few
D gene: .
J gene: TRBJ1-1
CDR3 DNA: TGTGCCAGCAGCCCGGACCTCTCGGGAATGAACACTGAAGCTTTCTTT
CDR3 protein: CASSPDLSGMNTEAFF

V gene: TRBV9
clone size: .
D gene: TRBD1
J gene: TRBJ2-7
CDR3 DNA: TGTGCCAGCAGCGCACAGGGGGTCCCCTACGAGCAGTACTTC
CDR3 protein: CASSAQGVPYEQYF

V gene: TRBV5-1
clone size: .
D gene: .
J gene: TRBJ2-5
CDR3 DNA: TGCGCCAGCAGCTTGTACTCCGGGTGGGAGACCCAGTACTTC
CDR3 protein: CASSLYSGWETQYF

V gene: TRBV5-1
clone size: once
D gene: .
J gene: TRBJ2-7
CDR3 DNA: TGCGCCAGCAGCTTGGGTTCAAGGGGCTACTCCTACGAGCAGTACTTC
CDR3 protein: CASSLGSRGYSYEQYF

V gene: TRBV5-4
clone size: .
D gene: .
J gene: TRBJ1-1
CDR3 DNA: TGTGCCAGCAGCGGTTCGACGGGAAGGAGCACTGAAGCTTTCTTT
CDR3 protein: CASSGSTGRSTEAFF

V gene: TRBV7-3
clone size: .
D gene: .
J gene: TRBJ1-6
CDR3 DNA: TGTGCCAGCAGCTTAGTGGAGGGGAGGTCACCCCTCCACTTT
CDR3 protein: CASSLVEGRSPLHF

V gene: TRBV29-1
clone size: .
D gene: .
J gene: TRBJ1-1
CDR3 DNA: TGCAGCGTTACGACAGCAACTGAAGCTTTCTTT
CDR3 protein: CSVTTATEAFF

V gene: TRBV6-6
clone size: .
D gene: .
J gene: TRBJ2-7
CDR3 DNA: TGTGCCAGCAAGGGCCCAGACTCCTACGAGCAGTACTTC
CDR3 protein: CASKGPDSYEQYF

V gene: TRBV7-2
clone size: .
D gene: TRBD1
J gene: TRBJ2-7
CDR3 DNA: TGTGCCAGCAGCTGGACAGGGAGCTCCTACGAGCAGTACTTC
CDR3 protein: CASSWTGSSYEQYF

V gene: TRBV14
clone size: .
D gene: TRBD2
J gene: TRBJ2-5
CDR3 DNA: TGTGCCAGCAGCCGAATTATAGCGGGGCGGGAGACCCAGTACTTC
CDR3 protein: CASSRIIAGRETQYF

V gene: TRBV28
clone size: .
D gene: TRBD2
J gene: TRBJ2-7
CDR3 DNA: TGTGCCAGCAGTAGGTTTGACCTAGCGGGAGGGCCGGGGGAGCAGTACTTC
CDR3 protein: CASSRFDLAGGPGEQYF

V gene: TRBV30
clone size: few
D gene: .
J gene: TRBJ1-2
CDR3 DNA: TGTGCCTGGAGGACCCCCCAGGGCTATGGCTACACCTTC
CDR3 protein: CAWRTPQGYGYTF

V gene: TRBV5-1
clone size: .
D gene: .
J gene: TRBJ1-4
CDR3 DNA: TGCGCCAGCAGCTTGGGGACTAATGAAAAACTGTTTTTT
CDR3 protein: CASSLGTNEKLFF

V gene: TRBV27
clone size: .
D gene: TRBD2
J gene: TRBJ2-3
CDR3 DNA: TGTGCCAGCAGTTTAAGTTTTTCTAGCGGAGATACGCAGTATTTT
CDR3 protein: CASSLSFSSGDTQYF